Presented here are 32 T cell receptor beta chains from one specimen sequenced in a study of T cell responses to AZD1222 COVID-19 vaccine. Generated by immunoSEQ multiplex PCR, the TCRdb table keeps only in-frame clones and is missing some. This repertoire shows some 93,000 clones, 88% found once; its top ten account for 9% to 13%. Material: peripheral blood, obtained 28 days after the second AZD1222 dose. The source of these receptors is an adult who received the AZD1222 COVID-19 vaccine.

This clone has only one observation. This chain uses TRBV4-1 with TRBJ2-3; unclear D gene. Germline-derived CDR1 and CDR2 are MGHRA and YSYEKL. The CDR3 contains 11 residues. V was clipped by 1 base and J by 8 bases, with 4 bases between them. The CDR3 region is CASSQVGTQYF. Written as DNA, the CDR3 is TGCGCCAGCAGCCAAGTGGGTACGCAGTATTTT.

This sequence joins TRBV3-1 (or the pseudogene TRBV3-2) and TRBJ2-7, with D perhaps assigned TRBD1 or TRBD2 (5 bases each). Germline values: CDR1 LGHDT, CDR2 YNNKEL (reference sequence). The length of the CDR3 is 15 residues. Between the trimmed V and J ends, which lost 1 base and 2 bases, there was a span of 12 bases. CDR3 in DNA: TGTGCCAGCAGCCAAGTGGGACCCCCCGCCTACGAGCAGTACTTC. It is translated as CASSQVGPPAYEQYF.

This chain connects TRBV2 to TRBJ1-6; no reliable D call. V lost 8 bases and J 0 bases, leaving 14 bases between the germline ends. This CDR3 contains 16 residues. Per germline, CDR1 SNHLY and CDR2 FYNNEI. The CDR3 loop reads CASVGGLSSYNSPLHF. CDR3 DNA sequence: TGTGCCAGCGTCGGCGGGCTGAGCTCCTATAATTCACCCCTCCACTTT.

The chain uses TRBV25-1 and TRBJ2-3; D call uncertain. The CDR3 sequence is 16 residues long. Germline V gene data show CDR1 as MGHDK and CDR2 as SYGVNS. Deletions cut 3 bases from V and 1 base from J, with 14 bases between. CDR3 coding DNA: TGTGCCAGCAGTGATACTTACCCTTTGGGCACAGATACGCAGTATTTT. As protein: CASSDTYPLGTDTQYF. The full variable domain, its missing parts supplied by reference TRBV25-1 and TRBJ2-3, is EADIYQTPRYLVIGTGKKITLECSQTMGHDKMYWYQQDPGMELHLIHYSYGVNSTEKGDLSSESTVSRIRTEHFPLTLESARPSHTSQYLCASSDTYPLGTDTQYFGPGTRLTVL.

Of note for this clone: An end of the junction does not agree with germline; a read error may underlie this. The gene calls are TRBV11-2 and TRBJ1-2; 7 bases fit TRBD1. CDR1 is SGHAT, CDR2 FQNNGV, per germline. The length of the CDR3 is 19 residues. The CDR3 region has the DNA TGTGCCAGCAGCCTCTACCCCGGGACAGCCGCACAGGCTAACTATGGCCACACCTTC. This gives the protein CASSLYPGTAAQANYGHTF.

V usage is TRBV6-2 or TRBV6-3 and J usage is TRBJ2-1, with 9 bases matching TRBD1. V was pared by 2 bases and J by 10 bases, with 9 bases of the junction left unmatched. The germline gives CDR1 MNHEY, CDR2 SVGEGT. The CDR3 is made up of 15 amino acids. The CDR3 bases are TGTGCCAGCAGTTACGGGACAGGGTCGGGCCCAGAGCAGTTCTTC. Translating it yields CASSYGTGSGPEQFF.

For the CDR3, the DNA is TGTGCCAGTAGCCCCCCACGAGGGCACCAAGAGACCCAGTACTTC. Translation gives CASSPPRGHQETQYF. The gene calls are TRBV19 and TRBJ2-5, with D tentatively TRBD2 (5 bases). V was clipped by 6 bases and J by 0 bases, with 14 bases between them. The CDR3 has 15 amino acids. CDR1 and CDR2 from the germline V gene are LNHDA and SQIVND (reference sequence).

The genes are TRBV6-5 and TRBJ1-6; no clear D. Trimming stripped 5 bases from V and 9 bases from J, with 11 bases between. The CDR3 is 13 amino acids. The germline V gene encodes CDR1 MNHEY and CDR2 SVGAGI. CDR3 sequence: CASSTGASSPLHF. CDR3 DNA sequence: TGTGCCAGCAGTACCGGAGCGAGTTCACCCCTCCACTTT.

The rearrangement joins TRBV19 to TRBJ1-2; 9 bases align to TRBD1. Germline V lookup: CDR1 LNHDA, CDR2 SQIVND (reference sequence). The CDR3 has 14 residues. Germline trimming cut 9 bases from V and 8 bases from J; bases unmatched to any gene: 13. CDR3 region: CASLGQGVFEGYTF. Here the CDR3 DNA reads TGTGCCAGCCTGGGACAGGGCGTTTTTGAGGGCTACACCTTC.

This sequence joins TRBV7-2 and TRBJ2-7; D ambiguous. The germline CDR1 and CDR2 sequences are SGHTA and FQGNSA. CDR3 length equals 12 residues. The germline V and J ends were trimmed by 4 bases and 0 bases, with 4 bases remaining between them. The CDR3: CASSSSSYEQYF. CDR3 in DNA: TGTGCCAGCAGCTCGAGCTCCTACGAGCAGTACTTC.

V gene TRBV7-3 combines with J gene TRBJ2-3; 8 nucleotides line up with TRBD2. Trimming removed 0 bases from V and 5 bases from J; junction bases left unmatched: 7. Per the germline V gene, CDR1 is SGHTA and CDR2 is FQGTGA. This CDR3 spans 16 amino acids. The CDR3 loop reads CASSLTGAGGRDTQYF. CDR3 in DNA: TGTGCCAGCAGCTTAACGGGGGCGGGAGGACGAGATACGCAGTATTTT.

V and J are TRBV19 and TRBJ2-5; 8 bases fit TRBD1. This CDR3 has 11 amino acids. Germline assignment: CDR1 LNHDA and CDR2 SQIVND (reference sequence). The V and J ends lost 5 bases and 13 bases, in that order; junction bases with no gene match: 6. The CDR3 sequence: CASSASGQAYF. The CDR3 DNA reads TGTGCCAGTAGTGCCTCGGGACAGGCGTACTTC.

There are a few counts of this clone. V and J are TRBV19 and TRBJ1-5, with a possible D match to TRBD1 (6 bases). This CDR3 region has 16 residues. Per germline, CDR1 LNHDA and CDR2 SQIVND (reference sequence). Trimming removed 1 base from V and 2 bases from J, with 12 bases in between. The CDR3 protein is CASSIAGGPGNQPQHF. CDR3 nucleotides: TGTGCCAGTAGTATAGCGGGGGGCCCGGGCAATCAGCCCCAGCATTTT.

The rearrangement uses TRBV3-1 (or the pseudogene TRBV3-2) and TRBJ1-4; the match to TRBD1 covers 9 bases. Trimming cost V 1 base and J 12 bases; bases outside gene matches: 6. The germline CDR1 and CDR2 sequences are LGHDT and YNNKEL (reference sequence). This CDR3 has 14 residues. For the CDR3, the DNA is TGTGCCAGCAGCCAAGCCGGGACAGGGAGGGAACTGTTTTTT. It codes for CASSQAGTGRELFF.

V is TRBV9 and J is TRBJ1-2; the match to TRBD1 covers 7 bases. The CDR3 extends over 16 amino acids. The J segment lost 5 bases and the V segment lost 0 bases, leaving 10 bases of the junction unmatched. Germline-derived CDR1 and CDR2 are SGDLS and YYNGEE. The CDR3 loop is CASSVEFVTGRYGYTF. DNA of the CDR3: TGTGCCAGCAGCGTAGAGTTTGTGACAGGGAGGTATGGCTACACCTTC.

The chain combines TRBV6-5 with TRBJ2-5; a weak D match, TRBD1 (6 bases). CDR3 length: 14 residues. From germline, CDR1 is MNHEY and CDR2 SVGAGI. Deletions cut 6 bases from V and 4 bases from J, with 15 bases between. This CDR3 is CASSNTGNRETQYF. In DNA, the CDR3 is TGTGCCAGCAGCAACACAGGGAACAGAGAGACCCAGTACTTC.

The chain uses TRBV9 and TRBJ1-3; D is ambiguous. V dropped 1 base and J dropped 0 bases, with 14 bases sitting between them. The CDR3 runs 17 residues. Germline V gives CDR1 SGDLS, CDR2 YYNGEE. CDR3: CASSVSGSGSSGNTIYF. CDR3 DNA: TGTGCCAGCAGCGTAAGCGGCAGCGGGAGCTCTGGAAACACCATATATTTT.

This chain uses TRBV5-1 with TRBJ1-4, with D uncertain. CDR1 and CDR2 (germline): SGHRS, YFSETQ. This CDR3 spans 13 amino acids. Trimming stripped 3 bases from V and 7 bases from J, with 10 bases between. CDR3 loop: CASSSEYSEKLFF. DNA for the CDR3: TGCGCCAGCAGCTCTGAATACAGTGAAAAACTGTTTTTT.

This chain connects TRBV2 to TRBJ2-7; 9 nucleotides line up with TRBD1. Germline trimming cut 6 bases from V and 2 bases from J; bases unmatched to any gene: 2. Germline loops: CDR1 SNHLY, CDR2 FYNNEI. CDR3 length equals 13 residues. Written as DNA, the CDR3 is TGTGCCAGCAGACAGGGGGCTCCCTACGAGCAGTACTTC. This codes for CASRQGAPYEQYF.

This chain joins TRBV27 and TRBJ2-6, with a possible D match to TRBD1 (5 bases). V dropped 7 bases and J dropped 0 bases, with 13 bases sitting between them. The germline V gene has CDR1 MNHEY and CDR2 SMNVEV (reference sequence). This CDR3 spans 16 amino acids. CDR3 coding DNA: TGTGCCAGCACCACCGAACAGGTCTCTGGGGCCAACGTCCTGACTTTC. Amino acids: CASTTEQVSGANVLTF.

J is TRBJ1-2 and V is TRBV7-9; weak D call: TRBD1 (5 bases). The CDR3 loop spans 17 amino acids. Germline V gene sequence: CDR1 SEHNR, CDR2 FQNEAQ (reference sequence). The V and J ends lost 1 base and 0 bases respectively, with 15 bases between them. CDR3: CASSLGGAAASNYGYTF. CDR3 nucleotide sequence: TGTGCCAGCAGCTTAGGAGGGGCCGCTGCGTCTAACTATGGCTACACCTTC. The variable domain in full, with the rest retrieved from reference TRBV7-9 and TRBJ1-2, is DTGVSQNPRHKITKRGQNVTFRCDPISEHNRLYWYRQTLGQGPEFLTYFQNEAQLEKSRLLSDRFSAERPKGSFSTLEIQRTEQGDSAMYLCASSLGGAAASNYGYTFGSGTRLTVV.

This clone was observed once. The chain joins TRBV7-9 to TRBJ2-3; D uncertain. CDR3 length: 11 amino acids. Looked up from germline, CDR1 is SEHNR and CDR2 is FQNEAQ (reference sequence). V was cut by 8 bases and J by 4 bases, with 7 bases left in between. CDR3 sequence (DNA): TGTGCCAGCGAACCTTCAGATACGCAGTATTTT. Translated, it gives CASEPSDTQYF.

The chain recombines TRBV7-9 with TRBJ1-4, with D unclear. Germline loops: CDR1 SEHNR, CDR2 FQNEAQ (reference sequence). Deletions cut 1 base from V and 10 bases from J, with 10 bases between. This CDR3 has 13 residues. The CDR3 spells CASSLGEGRKLFF. Here the CDR3 DNA reads TGTGCCAGCAGCTTAGGAGAAGGGAGAAAACTGTTTTTT. Based on the CDR3 plus reference TRBV7-9 and TRBJ1-4, the full variable domain is DTGVSQNPRHKITKRGQNVTFRCDPISEHNRLYWYRQTLGQGPEFLTYFQNEAQLEKSRLLSDRFSAERPKGSFSTLEIQRTEQGDSAMYLCASSLGEGRKLFFGSGTQLSVL.

This clone was seen once. V gene TRBV18 combines with J gene TRBJ2-1; D gene uncertain. Germline-derived CDR1 and CDR2 are KGHSH and LQKENI. The ends were cut back, 3 bases at V and 6 bases at J, with 15 bases in the middle. The CDR3 covers 15 residues. The CDR3 nucleotides read TGTGCCAGCTCACCTGGGTCTCGTAGAGGCAATGAGCAGTTCTTC. Protein sequence: CASSPGSRRGNEQFF. The variable domain in full, completed from reference TRBV18 and TRBJ2-1, reads NAGVMQNPRHLVRRRGQEARLRCSPMKGHSHVYWYRQLPEEGLKFMVYLQKENIIDESGMPKERFSAEFPKEGPSILRIQQVVRGDSAAYFCASSPGSRRGNEQFFGPGTRLTVL.

The chain employs TRBV4-1 and TRBJ2-4, with a tentative D call TRBD2 (6 bases). The V gene lost 2 bases and the J gene lost 3 bases, with 20 bases spanning the gap. Germline V gene lookup returns CDR1 MGHRA and CDR2 YSYEKL. The CDR3 covers 18 residues. CDR3 nucleotide sequence: TGCGCCAGCAGCCAACCTTTCGGGAGTCTGCGGAGCAAAAACATTCAGTACTTC. This gives the protein CASSQPFGSLRSKNIQYF.

In its sample, this clone was seen once. V usage is TRBV19 and J usage is TRBJ1-2, with TRBD1 as a possible D gene (5 bases). V lost 0 bases to trimming and J lost 7 bases, with 15 bases between them. Germline assignment: CDR1 LNHDA and CDR2 SQIVND (reference sequence). The length of the CDR3 is 15 residues. The CDR3 DNA reads as TGTGCCAGTAGTATAGAAGGAAGAGGGGCCGGTGGCTACACCTTC. This gives the protein CASSIEGRGAGGYTF.

This clone was seen a single time. V gene TRBV5-6 combines with J gene TRBJ1-5; perhaps TRBD1 as D (6 bases). This CDR3 spans 16 amino acids. V was shortened by 0 bases and J by 0 bases, with 10 bases between the two germline ends. Germline V CDR1 and CDR2: SGHDT, YYEEEE. The CDR3 nucleotides are TGTGCCAGCAGCTTGGCAGGGGTAGTTAGCAATCAGCCCCAGCATTTT. Protein sequence: CASSLAGVVSNQPQHF.

Only one count was recorded for this clone. The chain links TRBV6-4 to TRBJ2-7, with D perhaps given as TRBD1 or TRBD2 (5 bases each). There are 14 residues in the CDR3. Germline lookup yields CDR1 MRHNA and CDR2 SNTAGT. V shed 3 bases and J shed 6 bases, with 15 bases lying between them. The CDR3 spells CASSDPGRHREQYF. The CDR3 region has the DNA TGTGCCAGCAGTGATCCGGGACGGCATCGCGAGCAGTACTTC.

The V and J genes are TRBV6-5 and TRBJ2-7; TRBD1 matches 7 bases. The germline gives CDR1 MNHEY, CDR2 SVGAGI. V shed 7 bases, J shed 4 bases, and the junction held 13 bases outside the gene matches. The CDR3 has 15 residues. CDR3 DNA: TGTGCCAGCAATCCCCCAGGGGCAGGGGGATACGAGCAGTACTTC. Translated, it gives CASNPPGAGGYEQYF.

This clone was observed a single time. CDR3 DNA: TGCAGCGTTGTGGTTTCGGAAAAACTGTTTTTT. Amino acids: CSVVVSEKLFF. V gene TRBV29-1 combines with J gene TRBJ1-4; no clear D. This CDR3 region has 11 residues. Germline loops: CDR1 SQVTM, CDR2 ANQGSEA. V was clipped by 4 bases and J by 8 bases, with 8 bases between them.

This sequence joins TRBV27 and TRBJ1-1, with 9 bases that match TRBD1. The CDR3 consists of 16 residues. The germline V gene encodes CDR1 MNHEY and CDR2 SMNVEV (reference sequence). J lost 4 bases, V lost 2 bases, and 8 bases had no gene match. CDR3 protein: CASSLEGDRAGTEAFF. For the CDR3, the DNA is TGTGCCAGCAGTTTAGAGGGGGACAGGGCGGGCACTGAAGCTTTCTTT.

The gene calls are TRBV23-1 and TRBJ2-7, with D uncertain. Being an ORF, TRBV23-1 has a function that is uncertain. Trimming left V 8 bases short and J 2 bases short, with 13 bases between. The CDR3 length is 13 residues. CDR3 region: CASSRVPAYEQYF. CDR3 DNA: TGCGCCAGCTCCCGGGTCCCAGCCTACGAGCAGTACTTC.